What follows describes a single TCR beta chain. Those enrolled, adults aged roughly 18 to 89 years, came from fewer than 25 US areas. This record belongs to a study of blood T cell repertoires in COVID-19. Overall study context: Collection of acute and convalescent COVID-19 samples took place in the United States, Italy and Spain. T cells, B-cell-depleted T cells, or PBMCs provided the cDNA or gDNA that served as material.

This CDR3 is 14 amino acids long. Trimming took 2 bases from V and 7 from J; bases not matched to a gene: 3. As originally analysed: Estimation of nucleated cell counts was performed using reference gene primer amplification. Libraries were prepared by immunoSEQ multiplex PCR; TCRdb keeps only in-frame clonotypes and omits some of them. V and J calls and clone size are those listed in that table; D and trimming were worked out from the DNA. The sample holds fewer than 500,000 clones; around nine tenths are singletons and the top ten take roughly 1.9%. The sequenced material came from PBMCs or T cells enriched from blood (not recorded which). The clonotype comes from a woman under 30 with acute COVID-19. The rearrangement links TRBV23-1 to TRBJ2-1; TRBD2 agrees at 9 bases. TRBV23-1 is placed among ORFs of uncertain function. The CDR3 protein is CASSQNTSGNEQFF. The DNA for the CDR3 is TGCGCCAGCAGTCAAAACACTAGCGGGAATGAGCAGTTCTTC.